The rows below give T cell receptor beta chains drawn from one sample of a study of metastatic and nonmetastatic thyroid tumors. From the PCR reads, TCRdb re-called clones with MiXCR. The sample has 20,000 to 25,000 clones, 15% to 19% seen once. Sequences were obtained from blood. These TCRs come from a female donor with papillary thyroid cancer or a benign thyroid nodule (not recorded which). Some clones in this sample may be carry-over from other donors' samples. CDR3s include the opening cysteine and the closing phenylalanine or tryptophan. D genes are given only for firm matches. Some rows mark clone size as missing; the rest say once, few, many or name a class of expanded clone.

j_call d_call clone_size v_call cdr3_aa cdr3_nt
TRBJ2-1 TRBD2 many TRBV20-1 CSATKVGRVNNEQFF TGCAGTGCCACTAAGGTTGGGAGGGTGAACAATGAGCAGTTCTTC
TRBJ2-6 . many TRBV4-2 CASSQESSGANVLTF TGTGCCAGCAGCCAAGAAAGCTCTGGGGCCAACGTCCTGACTTTC
TRBJ2-1 . . TRBV6-1 CASSPMDEQFF TGTGCCAGCAGCCCGATGGATGAGCAGTTCTTC
TRBJ2-2 . many TRBV12-3/TRBV12-4 CASSQGILDTGELFF TGTGCCAGCAGCCAGGGTATTTTGGACACCGGGGAGCTGTTTTTT
TRBJ1-6 . few TRBV30 CAWTEGMGSSYNSPLHF TGTGCCTGGACCGAGGGTATGGGGAGCTCCTATAATTCACCCCTCCACTTT
TRBJ2-3 TRBD2 many TRBV6-4 CASSPSGGSTDTQYF TGTGCCAGCAGTCCCAGCGGGGGCTCCACAGATACGCAGTATTTT
TRBJ2-6 . many TRBV20-1 CSAHPGPSGANVLTF TGCAGTGCACACCCGGGGCCCTCTGGGGCCAACGTCCTGACTTTC
TRBJ1-5 TRBD1 few TRBV19 CVSNTGDQPQHF TGTGTCAGTAACACAGGGGATCAGCCCCAGCATTTT
TRBJ2-1 TRBD2 many TRBV7-6 CASSLVSRAGRGEQFF TGTGCCAGCAGCTTAGTTAGTAGAGCGGGGCGAGGTGAGCAGTTCTTC
TRBJ1-2 . few TRBV6-9 CASSYSRQPLDGYTF TGTGCCAGCAGCTATTCCCGACAGCCTCTAGATGGCTACACCTTC
TRBJ1-6 TRBD1 many TRBV12-3/TRBV12-4 CASLRGQGSPLHF TGTGCCAGCCTCAGGGGGCAGGGGTCACCCCTCCACTTT
TRBJ2-3 . few TRBV28 CASSYSLRPDTQYF TGTGCCAGCAGTTATAGCTTGAGGCCTGATACGCAGTATTTT
TRBJ2-7 . many TRBV20-1 CSARRPDVNEQYF TGCAGTGCTAGACGACCCGACGTCAACGAGCAGTACTTC
TRBJ2-3 . . TRBV9 CASRGNTATDTQYF TGTGCCAGCAGAGGAAATACGGCCACGGATACGCAGTATTTT
TRBJ2-7 . . TRBV6-2/TRBV6-3 CASSYMGPPREQYF TGTGCCAGCAGTTATATGGGACCCCCCAGGGAGCAGTACTTC
TRBJ1-4 . many TRBV7-2 CASSGLSNEKLFF TGTGCCAGCAGCGGACTGAGTAATGAAAAACTGTTTTTT